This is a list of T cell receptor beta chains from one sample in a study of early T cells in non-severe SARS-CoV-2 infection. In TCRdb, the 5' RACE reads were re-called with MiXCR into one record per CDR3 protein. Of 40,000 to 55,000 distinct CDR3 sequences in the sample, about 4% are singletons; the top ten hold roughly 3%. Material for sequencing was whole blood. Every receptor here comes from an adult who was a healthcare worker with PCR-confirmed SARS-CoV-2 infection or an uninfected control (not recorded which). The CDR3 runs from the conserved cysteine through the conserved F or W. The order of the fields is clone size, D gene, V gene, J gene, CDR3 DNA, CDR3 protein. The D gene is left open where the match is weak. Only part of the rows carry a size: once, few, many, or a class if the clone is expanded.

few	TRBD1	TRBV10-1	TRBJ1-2	TGCGCCAGCAGATACGAAACCTGGAGACAGGGGCCTAACTATGGCTACACCTTC	CASRYETWRQGPNYGYTF
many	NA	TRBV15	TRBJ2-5	TGTGCCACCAGCAAAAGGGACAAAGAGACCCAGTACTTC	CATSKRDKETQYF
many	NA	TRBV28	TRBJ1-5	TGTGCCACCGGGTTAGGGGTTAGCAATCAGCCCCAGCATTTT	CATGLGVSNQPQHF
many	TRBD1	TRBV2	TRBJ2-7	TGTGCCAGCAGGAAGGAGGGACAGGGTTTGAAGGCCTACGAGCAGTACTTC	CASRKEGQGLKAYEQYF
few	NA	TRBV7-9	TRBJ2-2	TGTGCCAGCCGAACACCTGAGGGGCTGTTTTTT	CASRTPEGLFF
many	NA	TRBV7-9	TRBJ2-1	TGTGCCAGCAGCTCCACTCAGCGCAATGAGCAGTTCTTC	CASSSTQRNEQFF
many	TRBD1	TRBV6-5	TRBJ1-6	TGTGCCAGCAGTCGGGACAGCAATTCACCCCTCCACTTT	CASSRDSNSPLHF
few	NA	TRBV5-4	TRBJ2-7	TGTGCCAGCAGCTTGGAACCGGGACAACCTGAAGGTAACGAGCAGTACTTC	CASSLEPGQPEGNEQYF
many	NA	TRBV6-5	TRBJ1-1	TGTGCCAGCAGTTACAGGAACATGAACACTGAAGCTTTCTTT	CASSYRNMNTEAFF
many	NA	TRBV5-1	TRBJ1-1	TGCGCCAGCAGTAGGGTGGGTGGGGCAAATACTGAAGCTTTCTTT	CASSRVGGANTEAFF
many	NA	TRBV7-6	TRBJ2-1	TGTGCCAGCAGCTTAATTGGGGCGGATGAGCAGTTCTTC	CASSLIGADEQFF
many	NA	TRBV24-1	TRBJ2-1	TGTGCCACCAGTGAACCGGACCCTAGCTCCTACAATGAGCAGTTCTTC	CATSEPDPSSYNEQFF
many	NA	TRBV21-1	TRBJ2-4	TGTGCCAGCAGCCTGGACAGGGGCCCCCTAAACATTCAGTACTTC	CASSLDRGPLNIQYF
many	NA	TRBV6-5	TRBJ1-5	TGTGCCAGCAGTCCCACAGGGTTAGGCAATCAGCCCCAGCATTTT	CASSPTGLGNQPQHF
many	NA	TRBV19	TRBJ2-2	TGTGCCAGTAGTGACACAGGGTGGCGCACCGGGGAGCTGTTTTTT	CASSDTGWRTGELFF
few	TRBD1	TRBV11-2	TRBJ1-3	TGTGCCAGCAGCGTCTACAGGGGAGGAGGAAACACCATATATTTT	CASSVYRGGGNTIYF
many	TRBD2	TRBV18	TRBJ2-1	TGTGCCAGCTCACCACGGACTAGCGGGAACAACAATGAGCAGTTCTTC	CASSPRTSGNNNEQFF
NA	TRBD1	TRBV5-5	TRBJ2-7	TGTGCCAGCAGCTTCGGGACAGGGGGCGACGAGCAGTACTTC	CASSFGTGGDEQYF
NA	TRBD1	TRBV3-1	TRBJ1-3	TGTGCCAGCAGCCAACAGGGACAGGGGAACACCATATATTTT	CASSQQGQGNTIYF
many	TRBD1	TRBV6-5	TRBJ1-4	TGTGCCAGCAGTTACTTAGGGGGCGGTGAAAAACTGTTTTTT	CASSYLGGGEKLFF
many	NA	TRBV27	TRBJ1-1	TGTGCCAGCAGTTTATCGGCAGGGAACTTGGGCACTGAAGCTTTCTTT	CASSLSAGNLGTEAFF
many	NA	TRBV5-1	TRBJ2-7	TGCGCCAGCAGCTCGGGAAGTCAGCCTAGCTCCTACGAGCAGTACTTC	CASSSGSQPSSYEQYF
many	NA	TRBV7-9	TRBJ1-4	TGTGCCAGCAGTTTTCCCGGGACGGCAACTAATGAAAAACTGTTTTTT	CASSFPGTATNEKLFF
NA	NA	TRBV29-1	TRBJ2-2	TGCAGCGTGTCAGGGGACATCGGGGAGCTGTTTTTT	CSVSGDIGELFF
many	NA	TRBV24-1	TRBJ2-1	TGTGCCACCAGGTTAAGTGCAGGGACTGAGCAGTTCTTC	CATRLSAGTEQFF
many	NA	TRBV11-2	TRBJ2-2	TGTGCCAGCAGCTATAAAAGGGTCGGCGGGGAGCTGTTTTTT	CASSYKRVGGELFF
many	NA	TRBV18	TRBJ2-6	TGTGCCAGCTCCCAACTCGGGACATCGAGCTCTGGGGCCAACGTCCTGACTTTC	CASSQLGTSSSGANVLTF
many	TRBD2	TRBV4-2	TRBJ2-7	TGTGCCAGCAGCCAGGGGGAGGAGCGGGAACAGCAGTACTTC	CASSQGEEREQQYF
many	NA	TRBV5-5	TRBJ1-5	TGTGCCAGCAGCTTGGTCTATAGCAATCAGCCCCAGCATTTT	CASSLVYSNQPQHF
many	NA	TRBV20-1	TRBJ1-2	TGCAGTGCTAGAGCCCGCGACACCTTC	CSARARDTF
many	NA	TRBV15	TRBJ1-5	TGTGCCACCAGCAGCAAGATATATAGCAATCAGCCCCAGCATTTT	CATSSKIYSNQPQHF
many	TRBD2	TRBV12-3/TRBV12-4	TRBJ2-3	TGTGCCAGCAGTATGACTAGCGGGGCCCTCACAGATACGCAGTATTTT	CASSMTSGALTDTQYF
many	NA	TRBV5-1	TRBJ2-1	TGCGCCAGCAGCTTGGTCTCTGATGAGCAGTTCTTC	CASSLVSDEQFF
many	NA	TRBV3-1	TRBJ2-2	TGTGCCAGCAGCCTGAAAGGACCCACCGGGGAGCTGTTTTTT	CASSLKGPTGELFF
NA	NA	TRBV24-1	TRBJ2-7	TGTGCCACTATGTACGAGCAGTACTTC	CATMYEQYF
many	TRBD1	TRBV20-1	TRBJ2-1	TGCAGTGCAAGGACAGGGGGACATGAGCAGTTCTTC	CSARTGGHEQFF
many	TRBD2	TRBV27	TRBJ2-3	TGTGCCAGCAGTTTAGCAGGGACTAGCGGGGGAGGAGATACGCAGTATTTT	CASSLAGTSGGGDTQYF
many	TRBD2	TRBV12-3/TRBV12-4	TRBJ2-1	TGTGCCAGCACCCCCACCATCCTAGCGGAACGAAATGAGCAGTTCTTC	CASTPTILAERNEQFF
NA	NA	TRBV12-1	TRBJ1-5	TGTGCCAGCGAGCGAATCCGCAATCAGCCCCAGCATTTT	CASERIRNQPQHF
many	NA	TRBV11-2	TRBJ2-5	TGTGCCAGCAGCTTAGGAACTAGCTTGGGTCGAGAGACCCAGTACTTC	CASSLGTSLGRETQYF
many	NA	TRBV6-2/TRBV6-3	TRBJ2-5	TGTGCCAGCGCTCCGTGGGACCAAGAGACCCAGTACTTC	CASAPWDQETQYF
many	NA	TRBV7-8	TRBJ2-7	TGTGCCAGCAGCCCCCACCTCGGGGCAGGGGTTGTTTACGAGCAGTACTTC	CASSPHLGAGVVYEQYF
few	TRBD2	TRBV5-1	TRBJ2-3	TGCGCCAGCAGTGCCGGGACTAGCGGAGACTTCACAGATACGCAGTATTTT	CASSAGTSGDFTDTQYF
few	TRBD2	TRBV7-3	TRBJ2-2	TGTGCCAGCAGCTTGGGAGGGACCGGGGAGCTGTTTTTT	CASSLGGTGELFF
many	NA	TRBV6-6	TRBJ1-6	TGTGCCAGCAGTCCAATTCCGGGCCTATCTAATTCACCCCTCCACTTT	CASSPIPGLSNSPLHF